A single sample gave rise to the 21 T cell receptor beta chains below, sequenced in a study of shared T cell receptors in the human thymus. The data were produced by immunoSEQ multiplex PCR, yet TCRdb's version contains in-frame clones alone and is incomplete. The profile covers over 650,000 clones, with approximately 89% appearing a single time and 0.0094% taken by the ten largest. This same sample was also taken into another study, of human thymus T cells.

The sequenced sample consisted of thymocytes. These receptors all come from a boy under three years old with a congenital heart defect.

The rearrangement uses TRBV28 and TRBJ2-4; the D gene is possibly TRBD2 (5 bases). This CDR3 comprises 14 residues. Between the trimmed V and J ends, which lost 3 bases and 3 bases, there was a span of 9 bases. Looked up from germline, CDR1 is MDHEN and CDR2 is SYDVKM. The CDR3 loop is CASSFGEYKNIQYF. In DNA form, the CDR3 reads TGTGCCAGCAGTTTCGGGGAGTACAAAAACATTCAGTACTTC.

The chain has TRBV25-1 and TRBJ2-7, with 8 bases matching TRBD1. CDR3 size: 14 residues. The germline CDR1 and CDR2 sequences are MGHDK and SYGVNS. V lost 6 bases to trimming and J lost 2 bases; unmatched junction nucleotides: 6. The CDR3 spells CASRRTGSTYEQYF. CDR3 DNA sequence: TGTGCCAGCAGAAGGACAGGGAGTACCTACGAGCAGTACTTC.

The chain joins TRBV10-3 to TRBJ1-1; 7 bases fit TRBD1. This CDR3 region has 16 residues. Germline V lookup: CDR1 ENHRY, CDR2 SYGVKD. V lost 3 bases, J lost 0 bases, and 7 bases stayed unmatched. CDR3 amino acids: CAISERQGGLNTEAFF. CDR3 nucleotides: TGTGCCATCAGTGAAAGGCAGGGGGGTTTGAACACTGAAGCTTTCTTT.

The chain combines TRBV5-1 with TRBJ2-5, with 8 bases aligning to TRBD2. CDR1 is SGHRS and CDR2 is YFSETQ in the germline V gene. V was clipped by 2 bases and J by 2 bases; unmatched bases: 5. The CDR3 is made up of 15 amino acids. The CDR3 region has the DNA TGCGCCAGCAGCTTCTATGCGGGGGGACAAGAGACCCAGTACTTC. This encodes CASSFYAGGQETQYF.

The V call is TRBV6-5, the J call TRBJ2-7; D not certain. CDR3 length: 15 amino acids. From germline, CDR1 is MNHEY and CDR2 SVGAGI. Trimming pared 2 bases from V and 0 bases from J, leaving 11 bases between. The CDR3 reads CASSYKTGNSYEQYF. As DNA, the CDR3 is TGTGCCAGCAGTTACAAGACTGGAAACTCCTACGAGCAGTACTTC.

The rearrangement uses TRBV6-5 and TRBJ2-7; a weak D match, TRBD2 (6 bases). The CDR3 extends over 15 amino acids. V lost 6 bases and J 2 bases, leaving 17 bases between the germline ends. Germline CDR1 MNHEY, CDR2 SVGAGI. This CDR3 reads CASRILADSTYEQYF. CDR3 nucleotides: TGTGCCAGCAGGATACTAGCTGACAGTACCTACGAGCAGTACTTC.

The rearrangement uses TRBV9 and TRBJ2-3; D may be TRBD1 (6 bases). The CDR3 length is 16 residues. V was cut by 4 bases and J by 0 bases, with 15 bases left in between. The germline V gene encodes CDR1 SGDLS and CDR2 YYNGEE. CDR3 in amino acids: CASSSPRTASTDTQYF. The CDR3 DNA sequence: TGTGCCAGCAGCTCGCCTAGGACAGCTAGCACAGATACGCAGTATTTT.

This chain uses TRBV27 with TRBJ2-5; a weak D match, TRBD1 (7 bases). Germline V gene sequence: CDR1 MNHEY, CDR2 SMNVEV (reference sequence). The CDR3 covers 18 residues. Trimming left V 0 bases short and J 1 base short, with 18 bases between. The CDR3 protein is CASSLSGDSGWIQETQYF. For the CDR3, the DNA is TGTGCCAGCAGTTTATCTGGGGACAGCGGGTGGATCCAAGAGACCCAGTACTTC.

This clone occurred once. The V call is TRBV27, the J call TRBJ1-2, with D possibly TRBD1 on 6 matching bases. Germline CDR1 is MNHEY and CDR2 is SMNVEV (reference sequence). The CDR3 consists of 13 residues. Trimming left V 6 bases short and J 7 bases short, with 15 bases between. The CDR3 loop reads CASSPVRGGGYTF. The DNA of the CDR3 is TGTGCCAGCAGCCCCGTGCGAGGGGGTGGCTACACCTTC.

This sequence joins TRBV18 and TRBJ1-4; possibly TRBD1 for D (6 bases). Trimming removed 1 base from V and 7 bases from J, with 22 bases in between. From germline, CDR1 is KGHSH and CDR2 LQKENI. There are 18 residues in the CDR3. The CDR3 reads CASSPHLNRQAKSEKLFF. Written as DNA, the CDR3 is TGTGCCAGCTCACCACATCTAAATAGACAGGCTAAGAGTGAAAAACTGTTTTTT.

V is TRBV5-8 and J is TRBJ1-1; 7 bases match TRBD1. This CDR3 comprises 16 residues. In germline, CDR1 is SGHTS, CDR2 YDEGEE. Unmatched junction bases numbered 13, after V lost 3 bases and J lost 5 bases. The CDR3 DNA reads as TGTGCCAGCAGCTCCGCCGGACAGGCGGGGAGGACTGAAGCTTTCTTT. Translated, it gives CASSSAGQAGRTEAFF.

This clone has just one count. This chain uses TRBV27 with TRBJ1-5, with D perhaps matching TRBD1 (5 bases). CDR1 and CDR2 from the germline V gene are MNHEY and SMNVEV (reference sequence). The CDR3 is 17 residues long. The germline V and J ends were trimmed by 2 bases and 0 bases, with 14 bases remaining between them. CDR3 region: CASSLGSGEGSNQPQHF. The CDR3 bases are TGTGCCAGCAGTTTAGGGTCGGGGGAAGGTAGCAATCAGCCCCAGCATTTT.

This chain uses TRBV18 with TRBJ2-1; 7 bases align to TRBD1. After removal of 2 bases from V and 5 bases from J, the junction contained 6 bases not matched to a gene. Germline-derived CDR1 and CDR2 are KGHSH and LQKENI. This CDR3 region has 15 residues. Here the CDR3 DNA reads TGTGCCAGCTCACCAGGAGACAGGGCCCACAATGAGCAGTTCTTC. Protein product: CASSPGDRAHNEQFF. The full variable domain, in which reference TRBV18 and TRBJ2-1 provide the parts outside the CDR3, is NAGVMQNPRHLVRRRGQEARLRCSPMKGHSHVYWYRQLPEEGLKFMVYLQKENIIDESGMPKERFSAEFPKEGPSILRIQQVVRGDSAAYFCASSPGDRAHNEQFFGPGTRLTVL.

This chain uses TRBV4-3 with TRBJ1-6; TRBD1 matches at 8 bases. V dropped 0 bases and J dropped 7; count of bases not matched to a gene: 5. This CDR3 comprises 16 residues. CDR1 and CDR2 (germline): LGHNA, YSLEER. CDR3 loop: CASSQEVRTGNSPLHF. CDR3 DNA: TGCGCCAGCAGCCAAGAAGTCCGGACAGGGAATTCACCCCTCCACTTT.

The chain links TRBV18 to TRBJ2-7; D might be TRBD2 (5 bases). CDR3 length: 16 residues. With 5 bases removed from V and 6 bases from J, the gap between germline ends came to 23 bases. Germline CDR1 KGHSH, CDR2 LQKENI. The CDR3 reads CASSMTSIGGGREQYF. CDR3 DNA: TGTGCCAGCTCAATGACCTCTATCGGCGGAGGTCGCGAGCAGTACTTC.

The V call is TRBV7-8, the J call TRBJ2-7, with D possibly TRBD2 on 5 matching bases. The CDR3 extends over 17 amino acids. Trimming took 1 base from V and 2 from J, leaving 18 bases between them. Per germline, CDR1 SGHVS and CDR2 FQNEAQ. CDR3 DNA sequence: TGTGCCAGCAGCTTAGTTAGCGTTATTCGGTTTCCCTACGAGCAGTACTTC. Encoded protein: CASSLVSVIRFPYEQYF.

The chain links TRBV13 to TRBJ2-7, with D possibly matching TRBD1 (5 bases). The germline V and J ends were trimmed by 4 bases and 1 base, with 8 bases remaining between them. This CDR3 comprises 13 residues. Germline assignment: CDR1 PRHDT and CDR2 FYEKMQ (reference sequence). The CDR3 is CASSSRDSYEQYF. For the CDR3, the DNA is TGTGCCAGCAGCTCCAGGGATTCCTACGAGCAGTACTTC.

This clone showed up just a few times. Written as DNA, the CDR3 is TGTGCCAGCGGGAGTCGGCGCATTTACGAGCAGTACTTC. It specifies CASGSRRIYEQYF. The chain employs TRBV28 and TRBJ2-7, with D maybe TRBD2 (5 bases). Germline-derived CDR1 and CDR2 are MDHEN and SYDVKM. The V end lost 8 bases, the J end lost 4 bases, and 15 bases lay between the germline ends. The CDR3 length is 13 residues.

This clone was recorded once. The gene calls are TRBV10-1 and TRBJ2-2, with D perhaps matching TRBD2 (6 bases). CDR1 is WNHNN, CDR2 SYGVQD, per germline (reference sequence). The CDR3 covers 13 residues. Trimming removed 8 bases from V and 5 bases from J, with 12 bases in between. The CDR3 protein is CASRAGTTGELFF. For the CDR3, the DNA is TGCGCCAGCCGGGCCGGGACTACCGGGGAGCTGTTTTTT.

This sequence joins TRBV6-5 and TRBJ1-1; 9 bases map to TRBD1. Germline values: CDR1 MNHEY, CDR2 SVGAGI. V lost 4 bases and J lost 11; bases outside the gene matches: 8. The CDR3 is 13 residues long. CDR3 amino acids: CASSFSDRGGAFF. In DNA, the CDR3 is TGTGCCAGCAGTTTCTCCGACAGGGGGGGGGCTTTCTTT.

This clone showed up just once. The chain has TRBV28 and TRBJ1-5; a weak D match, TRBD1 (6 bases). Trimming removed 5 bases from V and 2 bases from J, with 19 bases in between. Germline loops: CDR1 MDHEN, CDR2 SYDVKM. The CDR3 is made up of 17 amino acids. CDR3 nucleotide sequence: TGTGCCAGCAGTCCCCTCGGGACACTAGAAGGCAATCAGCCCCAGCATTTT. Residues: CASSPLGTLEGNQPQHF.